Included here is one T cell receptor (beta chain) sequence, with context. This specimen belongs to a study of OX40 agonist ivuxolimab in advanced cancers. Background on the study: An agonistic anti-OX40 (CD134) antibody, ivuxolimab, was used to treat the patients. Partial responses were seen in three patients, one with hepatocellular carcinoma and two with cutaneous melanoma.

Sequencing was performed with immunoSEQ multiplex PCR; in TCRdb, only in-frame clones are kept and a portion is missing. The sample carries about 81,000 clones, approximately 90% recorded once. The sequencing used CD4+ or CD8+ T cells sorted from blood, collected in a trial of the OX40 agonist ivuxolimab. The TCR comes from an adult with an advanced solid tumor such as melanoma, head and neck, liver or kidney cancer.

CDR3: CASQNIPGTGEPYGYTF. The CDR3 nucleotides are TGTGCCAGTCAAAATATACCCGGGACAGGGGAACCCTATGGCTACACCTTC. V and J are TRBV19 and TRBJ1-2; 10 bases map to TRBD1. There are 17 residues in the CDR3. V trimming: 8 bases; J trimming: 4 bases; junction bases outside the gene matches: 16. Germline CDR1 is LNHDA and CDR2 is SQIVND (reference sequence).